Sequencing of this T cell receptor beta chain was carried out in a study of CD8 T cells in Susac syndrome. After extraction with the RNeasy kit, about 0.45 to 1 ug of the RNA was reverse transcribed using random hexamers. TCR beta CDR3 was amplified by immunoSEQ multiplex PCR. This amplification extended across 54 Vbeta and 13 Jbeta segments. TCRdb called the immunoSEQ multiplex PCR reads again in MiXCR, with one record for every CDR3 protein. There are about 400,000 distinct CDR3 sequences in the sample; 75% to 90% occur only once, and 0.09% to 0.15% lies in the top ten. Germline-derived CDR1 and CDR2 are SGHRS and YFSETQ. The CDR3 covers 16 residues. After removal of 7 bases from V and 2 bases from J, the junction contained 12 bases not matched to a gene.

Sample: CD8+ T cells from PBMCs. This TCR was sampled from a human donor with multiple sclerosis. The rearrangement links TRBV5-1 to TRBJ1-1; the match to TRBD1 covers 9 bases. In DNA form, the CDR3 reads TGCGCCAGCGCCTCGATGGGACAGGGCGTAAACACTGAAGCTTTCTTT. Encoded protein: CASASMGQGVNTEAFF.